This T cell receptor (beta chain) was retrieved from a study of vaccination and CD4 T cells after COVID-19. At the level of the study: Collection of post-COVID samples occurred a median 101 days after diagnosis, spanning a range of 35 to 161.

Treatment: approximately nine-day PBMC culture with coronavirus spike peptide pools or control peptides (ViraFEST assay). The unexposed donor gave CD4+ T cells before the COVID-19 pandemic (2011-2018). It was on days 3 and 7 that half the medium was replaced with fresh IL-2 medium. This CDR3 spans 17 amino acids. From germline, CDR1 is LNHDA and CDR2 SQIVND (reference sequence). Trimming at V came to 0 bases and at J to 1 base, leaving 6 bases not matched to a gene. Once obtained from cultured CD4+ T cells, the DNA was sequenced using the Oncomine TCR Beta short-read assay. Once CD4+ T cells had been cultured, genomic DNA was extracted from them. TCRdb ran MiXCR on the PCR reads and lists one entry per CDR3 protein. The data hold around 5,700 distinct CDR3 sequences, with 41% observed a single time. Regarding the study as a whole: 304 of 307 vaccine-specific clones from convalescent patients were spike mono-reactive.

Regarding this clonotype: Its antigen is not known.

Sample: CD4+ T cells from blood, cultured in vitro. The chain has TRBV19 and TRBJ2-5; 9 bases are a match to TRBD2. The receptor was derived from a human donor in good health. CDR3 sequence (DNA): TGTGCCAGTAGTATAGATCTAGGGCGGGAGGGCCAAGAGACCCAGTACTTC. It translates to CASSIDLGREGQETQYF.